This T cell receptor beta chain was captured by sequencing in a study of T-cell reconstitution after alpha-beta-depleted transplantation in children. This clonotype occurred many times. Unique molecular identifiers were incorporated into the prepared TCRbeta library. TCRdb independently ran MiXCR on the PCR reads; one entry per CDR3 protein. Found here are hundreds of thousands of distinct CDR3 sequences, roughly 17% of them singletons; the top ten hold approximately 1%. CDR3 length equals 15 residues. Looked up from germline, CDR1 is DFQATT and CDR2 is SNEGSKA (reference sequence). Trimming shortened V by 0 bases and J by 2 bases, and 12 bases separated the two germline ends.

The sequence derives from a human donor who donated a stem cell graft to a child with acute myeloid leukemia. Sequences were derived from PBMCs from the stem cell graft donor, sampled from the stem cell graft. This chain uses TRBV20-1 with TRBJ2-3; D gene uncertain. CDR3 in amino acids: CSARDRTLATDTQYF. The CDR3 bases are TGCAGTGCTAGAGATAGAACACTGGCCACAGATACGCAGTATTTT.